The sequence of this T cell receptor beta chain was determined in a study of blood T cell repertoires in COVID-19. Study-level information: The United States, Italy and Spain supplied acute and convalescent COVID-19 samples. Sources were T cells, B-cell-depleted T cells, or PBMCs; the material itself was cDNA or gDNA.

The authors' processing: Reference gene primer amplification gave nucleated cell count estimates. Clones were read by immunoSEQ multiplex PCR, and TCRdb kept only the in-frame ones, dropping some. V, J and clone size were drawn from that table, and D and trimming were deduced from the DNA. The top ten clones hold approximately 2.3% of a sample with roughly 120,000 clones, approximately 87% of them seen once. Germline lookup yields CDR1 SEHNR and CDR2 FQNEAQ (reference sequence). This CDR3 contains 12 residues. Trimming pared 5 bases from V and 4 bases from J, leaving 6 bases between. This clone was found a few times.

The chain carries TRBV7-9 and TRBJ1-3; no reliable D call. Sequenced sample: peripheral blood. The receptor was isolated from a woman between 45 and 60 years old with acute or convalescent COVID-19. CDR3 nucleotide sequence: TGTGCCAGCAGCCCACGGGGAAACACCATATATTTT. It specifies CASSPRGNTIYF.